This TCR beta chain was identified in a study of shared T cell receptors in the human thymus. The method was immunoSEQ multiplex PCR; TCRdb's version includes in-frame clones alone and lacks a portion of them. The table shows over 650,000 clones, with 80% to 90% occurring only once. The germline V gene has CDR1 SGHDT and CDR2 YYEEEE. The V gene end was trimmed by 3 bases and the J gene end by 2 bases; junction bases not matched to a gene: 9. The CDR3 has 18 residues. Another study also made use of these data, one on human thymus T cells. That work states: Donation was from healthy Finnish infants who were having corrective surgery that addressed congenital heart defects.

This receptor was obtained from a boy in the first two years of life with a congenital heart defect. The sequencing input was thymocytes. The V and J genes are TRBV5-6 and TRBJ2-1, with TRBD2 matching over 12 bases. The CDR3: CASSSWTSGNKTYNEQFF. CDR3 coding DNA: TGTGCCAGCAGCTCTTGGACTAGCGGGAACAAAACCTACAATGAGCAGTTCTTC.